There are many counts of the clone carrying this TCR beta chain. Its antigen remains unknown. These data come from a study of identical twins. Study outcomes and limitations: Analyses of zero insertions could be partly confounded by invariant MAIT and iNKT cells.

CDR1 and CDR2 from the germline V gene are SGHVS and FQNEAQ. The V gene lost 3 bases and the J gene lost 4 bases, with 14 bases spanning the gap. This CDR3 contains 15 residues. From the 5' RACE reads, TCRdb called clonotypes with MiXCR, one entry per CDR3 protein. The data contain approximately 220,000 distinct CDR3 sequences, about 7.5% of them singletons. These sequences were also reported in another study, on yellow fever vaccine responses in identical twins.

The clonotype originates from a woman between 18 and 29 years old in good health. The sequenced sample was CD8+ T cells sorted from blood. The chain recombines TRBV7-8 with TRBJ2-3; D is possibly TRBD1 or TRBD2 (6 bases each). CDR3 bases: TGTGCCAGCAGCTTCCGGGGGCGCGACGCAGATACGCAGTATTTT. This gives the protein CASSFRGRDADTQYF. The full variable domain, its missing parts supplied by reference TRBV7-8 and TRBJ2-3, is GAGVSQSPRYKVAKRGQDVALRCDPISGHVSLFWYQQALGQGPEFLTYFQNEAQLDKSGLPSDRFFAERPEGSVSTLKIQRTQQEDSAVYLCASSFRGRDADTQYFGPGTRLTVL.